These 24 T cell receptor beta chains share one sample of origin, sequenced in a study of T cells after yellow fever vaccination. MiXCR, applied by TCRdb to the 5' RACE reads, yields one record per CDR3 protein. The table records 550,000 or so distinct CDR3 sequences, 19% of them present only once. This sample comprised PBMCs, obtained 15 days after the yellow fever booster vaccination. These receptors were obtained from a man aged 25 to 45 who received the YFV17D yellow fever vaccine.

In this sample, this clonotype turned up a few times. This rearrangement joins TRBV27 to TRBJ2-3; TRBD2 aligns across 9 bases. Germline V gives CDR1 MNHEY, CDR2 SMNVEV (reference sequence). The V gene end was trimmed by 2 bases and the J gene end by 5 bases; junction bases not matched to a gene: 5. CDR3 length: 15 residues. In DNA form, the CDR3 reads TGTGCCAGCAGTTTAGGGGCGGGAGGGAAAGATACGCAGTATTTT. Its translation: CASSLGAGGKDTQYF.

This chain connects TRBV7-3 to TRBJ2-1; a possible D gene is TRBD2 (5 bases). The CDR3 runs 14 residues. The V end lost 2 bases, the J end lost 7 bases, and 12 bases lay between the germline ends. Germline V gives CDR1 SGHTA, CDR2 FQGTGA. The CDR3 DNA follows: TGTGCCAGCAGCTTAGAGAGGGCTTCAAATGAGCAGTTCTTC. Amino acid sequence: CASSLERASNEQFF.

V gene TRBV5-6 combines with J gene TRBJ2-3, with 7 bases matching TRBD1. The germline CDR1 and CDR2 sequences are SGHDT and YYEEEE. V gave up 4 bases and J gave up 2 bases; unmatched junction bases: 7. There are 15 residues in the CDR3. CDR3 DNA sequence: TGTGCCAGCAGCCTTAAGGACAGGTACACAGATACGCAGTATTTT. Translated: CASSLKDRYTDTQYF.

The rearrangement uses TRBV6-5 and TRBJ2-7; D is ambiguous. The CDR3 has 11 residues. Germline V gene lookup returns CDR1 MNHEY and CDR2 SVGAGI. Trimming took 2 bases from V and 7 from J, leaving 6 bases between them. The CDR3 DNA is TGTGCCAGCAGTTACAAAAGGGAGCAGTACTTC. Translation gives CASSYKREQYF.

This clonotype was picked up a small number of times. This chain uses TRBV4-2 with TRBJ2-1; D remains unclear. V lost 2 bases to trimming and J lost 4 bases, with 15 bases between them. The germline gives CDR1 LGHNA, CDR2 YNFKEQ. This CDR3 spans 16 amino acids. CDR3 sequence (DNA): TGTGCCAGCAGCCAAAGTACAGATAATTGGTACAATGAGCAGTTCTTC. Translated: CASSQSTDNWYNEQFF.

Points on this clonotype: A junction boundary mismatches the germline segment, possibly from a read error. The V call is TRBV24-1, the J call TRBJ1-5; a weak D match, TRBD1 (5 bases). Germline V lookup: CDR1 KGHDR, CDR2 SFDVKD. The CDR3 contains 12 residues. This CDR3 reads CATSTDISPRHF. The CDR3 bases are TGTGCCACCAGTACGGACATCTCCCCCCGGCATTTT.

The chain couples TRBV12-3 or TRBV12-4 to TRBJ2-5; 14 positions match TRBD2. V lost 6 bases to trimming and J lost 5 bases; unmatched junction nucleotides: 5. CDR3 length: 15 residues. In DNA, the CDR3 is TGTGCCAGCAGCCCGGGACTAGCGGGAGCCGAGACCCAGTACTTC. It is translated as CASSPGLAGAETQYF.

In its sample, this clonotype was seen a few times. The J gene is TRBJ1-2, the V gene TRBV18; no reliable D call. CDR3 length: 13 amino acids. The germline V and J ends were trimmed by 2 bases and 3 bases, with 7 bases remaining between them. Germline CDR1 reads KGHSH; CDR2 reads LQKENI. CDR3 nucleotides: TGTGCCAGCTCACCAACTCGGGACTATGGCTACACCTTC. Protein: CASSPTRDYGYTF.

The chain is built from TRBV15 and TRBJ2-1; the D gene is possibly TRBD2 (5 bases). The CDR3 is 12 residues long. From germline, CDR1 is LNHNV and CDR2 YYDKDF (reference sequence). V lost 4 bases, J lost 10 bases, and 11 bases lay in between. CDR3 bases: TGTGCCACCAGCAAATTACTAGGGGAGCAGTTCTTC. Translation gives CATSKLLGEQFF. Full variable domain (remainder filled in from reference TRBV15 and TRBJ2-1): DAMVIQNPRYQVTQFGKPVTLSCSQTLNHNVMYWYQQKSSQAPKLLFHYYDKDFNNEADTPDNFQSRRPNTSFCFLDIRSPGLGDTAMYLCATSKLLGEQFFGPGTRLTVL.

The chain couples TRBV7-6 to TRBJ2-1; TRBD2 aligns across 7 bases. The J segment lost 1 base and the V segment lost 2 bases, leaving 5 bases of the junction unmatched. CDR3 length: 16 amino acids. Germline V gene sequence: CDR1 SGHVS, CDR2 FNYEAQ. The CDR3 coding sequence is TGTGCCAGCAGCTTAAGCGGGACCTCTTCCTACAATGAGCAGTTCTTC. This gives the protein CASSLSGTSSYNEQFF.

J is TRBJ2-4 and V is TRBV7-2, with 7 nucleotides matching TRBD2. V dropped 3 bases and J dropped 0; count of bases not matched to a gene: 5. This CDR3 comprises 16 residues. Germline CDR1 is SGHTA and CDR2 is FQGNSA. The CDR3: CASSLFGRPAKNIQYF. DNA for the CDR3: TGTGCCAGCAGCTTGTTCGGGAGGCCAGCCAAAAACATTCAGTACTTC.

This sequence joins TRBV5-1 and TRBJ2-1; D gene unclear. Between the trimmed V and J ends, which lost 0 bases and 6 bases, there was a span of 7 bases. In germline, CDR1 is SGHRS, CDR2 YFSETQ. CDR3 length: 13 amino acids. For the CDR3, the DNA is TGCGCCAGCAGCTTGGAGGAGTTCAATGAGCAGTTCTTC. Its translation: CASSLEEFNEQFF.

This chain connects TRBV15 to TRBJ2-7, with D perhaps TRBD2 (6 bases). Trimming cost V 1 base and J 3 bases, with 16 bases left between them. CDR1 and CDR2 from the germline V gene are LNHNV and YYDKDF (reference sequence). The CDR3 runs to 16 residues. In DNA, the CDR3 is TGTGCCACCAGCAGAGGAACCGACGGGGGTTTCTACGAGCAGTACTTC. This translates into CATSRGTDGGFYEQYF. The complete variable domain, with remaining parts taken from reference TRBV15 and TRBJ2-7, reads DAMVIQNPRYQVTQFGKPVTLSCSQTLNHNVMYWYQQKSSQAPKLLFHYYDKDFNNEADTPDNFQSRRPNTSFCFLDIRSPGLGDTAMYLCATSRGTDGGFYEQYFGPGTRLTVT.

This clonotype was seen a few times. This chain uses TRBV7-2 with TRBJ2-7, with D possibly being TRBD1 (5 bases). The CDR3 spans 15 residues. Trimming shortened V by 7 bases and J by 4 bases, and 20 bases separated the two germline ends. Per germline, CDR1 SGHTA and CDR2 FQGNSA. The CDR3 nucleotides are TGTGCCAGCATCCCCTCCGGCCAGGGATTGTACGAGCAGTACTTC. This sequence encodes CASIPSGQGLYEQYF.

Only a few counts were recorded for this clonotype. The chain is built from TRBV7-9 and TRBJ2-5; 7 bases align to TRBD1. Germline values: CDR1 SEHNR, CDR2 FQNEAQ (reference sequence). This CDR3 is 15 amino acids long. Losses at the gene ends were 5 bases for V and 5 bases for J; bases not matched to a gene: 11. For the CDR3, the DNA is TGTGCCAGCAGCCCCTGGGTAGGGGGCGCGGAGACCCAGTACTTC. Translated: CASSPWVGGAETQYF.

This clonotype was picked up a small number of times. CDR3 loop: CASSLRAGVTSEQYF. The CDR3 bases are TGTGCCAGCAGCCTTAGGGCGGGAGTAACAAGCGAGCAGTACTTC. The gene calls are TRBV2 and TRBJ2-7; 7 bases are a match to TRBD2. The V gene end was trimmed by 6 bases and the J gene end by 6 bases; junction bases not matched to a gene: 14. The germline CDR1 and CDR2 sequences are SNHLY and FYNNEI. The CDR3 runs 15 residues.

V and J are TRBV4-3 and TRBJ2-7; D unclear. Germline V gives CDR1 LGHNA, CDR2 YSLEER. CDR3 length: 15 residues. With 0 bases removed from V and 10 bases from J, the gap between germline ends came to 19 bases. Here the CDR3 DNA reads TGCGCCAGCAGCCAAGATAGGAGACTTTTGGCCGGACAGTACTTC. This translates into CASSQDRRLLAGQYF.

V usage is TRBV20-1 and J usage is TRBJ2-4; D not certain. The length of the CDR3 is 15 residues. The germline CDR1 and CDR2 sequences are DFQATT and SNEGSKA (reference sequence). V was cut by 1 base and J by 0 bases, with 10 bases left in between. The CDR3 DNA sequence: TGCAGTGCTAGAGCCCCAACACTAGCCAAAAACATTCAGTACTTC. As protein: CSARAPTLAKNIQYF.

The rearrangement links TRBV6-5 to TRBJ2-2; 10 bases align to TRBD2. The V and J ends lost 0 bases and 7 bases, in that order; junction bases with no gene match: 8. Per germline, CDR1 MNHEY and CDR2 SVGAGI. This CDR3 has 17 residues. The CDR3 sequence is CASSYSASGGRSGELFF. In DNA, the CDR3 is TGTGCCAGCAGTTACTCGGCTAGCGGGGGCAGGAGCGGGGAGCTGTTTTTT.

This clonotype was observed a handful of times. CDR3 bases: TGCAGTGCAGCATATCCTGGGGCCAACGTCCTGACTTTC. Its translation is CSAAYPGANVLTF. The V gene is TRBV20-1, the J gene TRBJ2-6; D gene ambiguous. Germline V lookup: CDR1 DFQATT, CDR2 SNEGSKA (reference sequence). Trimming shortened V by 6 bases and J by 2 bases, and 8 bases separated the two germline ends. CDR3 length equals 13 residues.

This clonotype was counted a few times. This chain connects TRBV18 to TRBJ1-1; D unresolved. V was shortened by 1 base and J by 3 bases, with 6 bases between the two germline ends. The germline V gene has CDR1 KGHSH and CDR2 LQKENI. The CDR3 contains 13 residues. CDR3: CASSPRRDTEAFF. CDR3 DNA: TGTGCCAGCTCACCACGACGGGACACTGAAGCTTTCTTT.

This clonotype has just a few counts. The chain couples TRBV27 to TRBJ2-4; the D gene could be TRBD1 or TRBD2 (5 bases each). V lost 3 bases to trimming and J lost 8 bases, with 14 bases between them. The CDR3 loop spans 14 amino acids. Per germline, CDR1 MNHEY and CDR2 SMNVEV (reference sequence). The CDR3 loop reads CASSLAREWDIQYF. CDR3 nucleotides: TGTGCCAGCAGTTTGGCCAGGGAGTGGGACATTCAGTACTTC.

The count of this clonotype is one. The V and J genes are TRBV4-2 and TRBJ2-7; a possible D gene is TRBD2 (6 bases). The length of the CDR3 is 14 residues. Germline values: CDR1 LGHNA, CDR2 YNFKEQ. Trimming took off 4 bases at V and 6 bases at J, with 16 bases between the two ends. The CDR3 coding sequence is TGTGCCAGCAGCCGAAATGGAATTAGCGGCGAGCAGTACTTC. This sequence encodes CASSRNGISGEQYF.

This clonotype has just a few counts. The chain recombines TRBV7-2 with TRBJ2-3, with TRBD2 matching over 9 bases. Trimming cost V 3 bases and J 6 bases; bases outside gene matches: 7. Germline CDR1 is SGHTA and CDR2 is FQGNSA. The CDR3 runs 15 residues. DNA for the CDR3: TGTGCCAGCAGCTTTCGTAGCGGGAGCGGCGATACGCAGTATTTT. It encodes CASSFRSGSGDTQYF. The whole variable domain, filled in from reference TRBV7-2 and TRBJ2-3, reads GAGVSQSPSNKVTEKGKDVELRCDPISGHTALYWYRQSLGQGLEFLIYFQGNSAPDKSGLPSDRFSAERTGGSVSTLTIQRTQQEDSAVYLCASSFRSGSGDTQYFGPGTRLTVL.